This is a list of T cell receptor beta chains from one sample in a study of T cell responses to AZD1222 COVID-19 vaccine. The protocol was immunoSEQ multiplex PCR, while the TCRdb copy is restricted to in-frame clones and leaves out a portion. The sample shows roughly 120,000 clones, about 90% of them seen only once. The sequenced sample was peripheral blood, obtained on day 0 of AZD1222 vaccination. The receptors shown here come from an adult in good health. Both conserved end residues are part of each CDR3. Each record gives: V gene, clone size, D gene, J gene, CDR3 DNA, CDR3 protein. A D gene is named only where the DNA matches it firmly. The size field is filled for only some rows; it gives once, few, many or a size class.

V gene: TRBV19; clone size: .; D gene: TRBD1; J gene: TRBJ1-1; CDR3 DNA: TGTGCCAGTAGTATTGGACAGGGGAACACTGAAGCTTTCTTT; CDR3 protein: CASSIGQGNTEAFF
V gene: TRBV19; clone size: .; D gene: .; J gene: TRBJ2-7; CDR3 DNA: TGTGCCAGTAGTATCCGAATTGGCGAAGGGGCCTACGAGCAGTACTTC; CDR3 protein: CASSIRIGEGAYEQYF
V gene: TRBV29-1; clone size: .; D gene: TRBD1; J gene: TRBJ1-1; CDR3 DNA: TGCAGCGTGCCGGGACAGGGAACCACTTTGAACACTGAAGCTTTCTTT; CDR3 protein: CSVPGQGTTLNTEAFF
V gene: TRBV6-2/TRBV6-3; clone size: once; D gene: TRBD1; J gene: TRBJ2-7; CDR3 DNA: TGTGCCAGCAGTTACTCGGGACAGCTCTCCTACGAGCAGTACTTC; CDR3 protein: CASSYSGQLSYEQYF
V gene: TRBV7-6; clone size: once; D gene: .; J gene: TRBJ1-5; CDR3 DNA: TGTGCCAGCGGGGACGTTAGCAATCAGCCCCAGCATTTT; CDR3 protein: CASGDVSNQPQHF
V gene: TRBV28; clone size: .; D gene: .; J gene: TRBJ1-1; CDR3 DNA: TGTGCCAGCAGTTTATTGTATCGAAGCACTGAAGCTTTCTTT; CDR3 protein: CASSLLYRSTEAFF
V gene: TRBV7-2; clone size: .; D gene: .; J gene: TRBJ2-2; CDR3 DNA: TGTGCCAGCAGCCCGTGGGTAGGCCCCGCCGGGGAGCTGTTTTTT; CDR3 protein: CASSPWVGPAGELFF
V gene: TRBV2; clone size: .; D gene: TRBD1; J gene: TRBJ1-6; CDR3 DNA: TGTGCCAGCAGTGATGGGACAGGGGATAATTCACCCCTCCACTTT; CDR3 protein: CASSDGTGDNSPLHF
V gene: TRBV30; clone size: .; D gene: .; J gene: TRBJ1-4; CDR3 DNA: TGTGCCGGGGCCCTCGTGAAAAAACTGTTTTTT; CDR3 protein: CAGALVKKLFF
V gene: TRBV29-1; clone size: .; D gene: TRBD2; J gene: TRBJ2-7; CDR3 DNA: TGCAGCGTTGTTGGGGGGGGAAAACTAGTCTACGAGCAGTACTTC; CDR3 protein: CSVVGGGKLVYEQYF
V gene: TRBV27; clone size: .; D gene: .; J gene: TRBJ2-3; CDR3 DNA: TGTGCCAGCAGCCCCACGGGCACAGATACGCAGTATTTT; CDR3 protein: CASSPTGTDTQYF
V gene: TRBV29-1; clone size: .; D gene: TRBD1; J gene: TRBJ1-1; CDR3 DNA: TGCAGCGTTGTGACAGGGGATCGCACTGAAGCTTTCTTT; CDR3 protein: CSVVTGDRTEAFF
V gene: TRBV5-1; clone size: .; D gene: .; J gene: TRBJ2-1; CDR3 DNA: TGCGCCAGCAGCTTGGCGGGGGTCAACTACAATGAGCAGTTCTTC; CDR3 protein: CASSLAGVNYNEQFF
V gene: TRBV19; clone size: .; D gene: .; J gene: TRBJ2-2; CDR3 DNA: TGTGCCAGTCAGAGGGGGGGAAACACCGGGGAGCTGTTTTTT; CDR3 protein: CASQRGGNTGELFF
V gene: TRBV18; clone size: .; D gene: TRBD2; J gene: TRBJ2-3; CDR3 DNA: TGTGCCAGCTCACCGAAGGCTAGCGGGGGGGCGGATACGCAGTATTTT; CDR3 protein: CASSPKASGGADTQYF
V gene: TRBV6-8; clone size: .; D gene: .; J gene: TRBJ2-5; CDR3 DNA: TGTGCCAGCAGTTACTCGTCTGACCGCCAAGAGACCCAGTACTTC; CDR3 protein: CASSYSSDRQETQYF
V gene: TRBV28; clone size: .; D gene: .; J gene: TRBJ1-2; CDR3 DNA: TGTGCCAGCAGTTCTTGGTCACAGTCCTATGGCTACACCTTC; CDR3 protein: CASSSWSQSYGYTF
V gene: TRBV30; clone size: .; D gene: .; J gene: TRBJ1-1; CDR3 DNA: TGTGCCTGGAGTGTCGGGATTCAGAACACTGAAGCTTTCTTT; CDR3 protein: CAWSVGIQNTEAFF
V gene: TRBV2; clone size: .; D gene: .; J gene: TRBJ1-1; CDR3 DNA: TGTGCCGGTAGGTTGGGGGCCAAGACTGAAGCTTTCTTT; CDR3 protein: CAGRLGAKTEAFF
V gene: TRBV6-5; clone size: .; D gene: TRBD2; J gene: TRBJ2-7; CDR3 DNA: TGTGCCAGCAGTTCTAGCGGGGGGGCCGCGTCCTACGAGCAGTACTTC; CDR3 protein: CASSSSGGAASYEQYF
V gene: TRBV7-3; clone size: .; D gene: .; J gene: TRBJ2-1; CDR3 DNA: TGTGCCAGCAGCCGCTCCGGGGAAGGGGGTGAGCAGTTCTTC; CDR3 protein: CASSRSGEGGEQFF
V gene: TRBV14; clone size: .; D gene: .; J gene: TRBJ1-2; CDR3 DNA: TGTGCCAGCAGCCAAGAAAGAGTAGGGATTCGCGGCTACACCTTC; CDR3 protein: CASSQERVGIRGYTF
V gene: TRBV6-5; clone size: .; D gene: .; J gene: TRBJ1-1; CDR3 DNA: TGTGCCAGCAGTTACGGCCGGTCGAACACTGAAGCTTTCTTT; CDR3 protein: CASSYGRSNTEAFF
V gene: TRBV18; clone size: .; D gene: .; J gene: TRBJ2-5; CDR3 DNA: TGTGCCAGCTCACCCGGCCTCCAAGAGACCCAGTACTTC; CDR3 protein: CASSPGLQETQYF
V gene: TRBV27; clone size: .; D gene: .; J gene: TRBJ2-7; CDR3 DNA: TGTGCCAGCAGCCACAAGAGCTCCTACGAGCAGTACTTC; CDR3 protein: CASSHKSSYEQYF
V gene: TRBV7-8; clone size: .; D gene: .; J gene: TRBJ2-3; CDR3 DNA: TGTGCCAGCAGCTTAAGTGGCGGAACTAGCACAGATACGCAGTATTTT; CDR3 protein: CASSLSGGTSTDTQYF
V gene: TRBV28; clone size: .; D gene: TRBD2; J gene: TRBJ2-5; CDR3 DNA: TGTGCCAGCAGTTTCGGGGGGGGAGAGACCCAGTACTTC; CDR3 protein: CASSFGGGETQYF
V gene: TRBV9; clone size: .; D gene: .; J gene: TRBJ1-1; CDR3 DNA: TGTGCCAGCAGCGTAGGTGGCCAGGGGAACACTGAAGCTTTCTTT; CDR3 protein: CASSVGGQGNTEAFF
V gene: TRBV7-9; clone size: once; D gene: .; J gene: TRBJ2-7; CDR3 DNA: TGTGCCAGCAGTCCTACAGCCTACGAGCAGTACTTC; CDR3 protein: CASSPTAYEQYF
V gene: TRBV4-2; clone size: .; D gene: .; J gene: TRBJ2-7; CDR3 DNA: TGTGCCAGCAGCCAAAGTCTAGGCGAGCAGTACTTC; CDR3 protein: CASSQSLGEQYF
V gene: TRBV7-9; clone size: .; D gene: .; J gene: TRBJ2-3; CDR3 DNA: TGTGCCAGCAGCCCACTCACCTTGGGCCTGGGTGCGCAGTATTTT; CDR3 protein: CASSPLTLGLGAQYF
V gene: TRBV7-2; clone size: .; D gene: .; J gene: TRBJ2-4; CDR3 DNA: TGTGCCAGCAGCTTAGGACAAATAGCCAAAAACATTCAGTACTTC; CDR3 protein: CASSLGQIAKNIQYF
V gene: TRBV4-2; clone size: .; D gene: TRBD2; J gene: TRBJ2-7; CDR3 DNA: TGTGCCAGCAGCCAAGGTGGGACTAGCGGGGGGCTCAGCTACGAGCAGTACTTC; CDR3 protein: CASSQGGTSGGLSYEQYF
V gene: TRBV12-5; clone size: .; D gene: .; J gene: TRBJ1-1; CDR3 DNA: TGTGCTAGTGGCAAGGACAGCTTGAACACTGAAGCTTTCTTT; CDR3 protein: CASGKDSLNTEAFF
V gene: TRBV11-3; clone size: .; D gene: .; J gene: TRBJ2-3; CDR3 DNA: TGTGCCAGCAGCTTAGATCTTATTTCTAGCACAGATACGCAGTATTTT; CDR3 protein: CASSLDLISSTDTQYF
V gene: TRBV6-5; clone size: .; D gene: .; J gene: TRBJ1-6; CDR3 DNA: TGTGCCAGCAGGTCGGACAGCTCCTATAATTCACCCCTCCACTTT; CDR3 protein: CASRSDSSYNSPLHF
V gene: TRBV3-1/TRBV3-2; clone size: .; D gene: .; J gene: TRBJ1-6; CDR3 DNA: TGTGCCAGCAGCCCGGGGACGAGTTCACCCCTCCACTTT; CDR3 protein: CASSPGTSSPLHF